This T cell receptor beta chain is drawn from a study of shared clonotypes between healthy human individuals. Using immunoSEQ multiplex PCR, the repertoire was profiled, and TCRdb retains in-frame clones only, with some absent. The sample has roughly 1,600,000 clones, approximately 98.5% seen once. The sequence was obtained from a young man in good health. Source material: naive CD4+ T cells sorted from blood. The subset here: CD45RA+ positively selected.

CDR3 loop: CASSPGQGGQPQHF. CDR3 coding DNA: TGTGCCAGCAGTCCTGGACAGGGGGGTCAGCCCCAGCATTTT. The V and J genes are TRBV2 and TRBJ1-5, with 10 bases lining up with TRBD1. With 5 bases clipped from V and 6 bases from J, the junction kept 4 bases outside the gene matches. This CDR3 has 14 residues. The germline V gene has CDR1 SNHLY and CDR2 FYNNEI.